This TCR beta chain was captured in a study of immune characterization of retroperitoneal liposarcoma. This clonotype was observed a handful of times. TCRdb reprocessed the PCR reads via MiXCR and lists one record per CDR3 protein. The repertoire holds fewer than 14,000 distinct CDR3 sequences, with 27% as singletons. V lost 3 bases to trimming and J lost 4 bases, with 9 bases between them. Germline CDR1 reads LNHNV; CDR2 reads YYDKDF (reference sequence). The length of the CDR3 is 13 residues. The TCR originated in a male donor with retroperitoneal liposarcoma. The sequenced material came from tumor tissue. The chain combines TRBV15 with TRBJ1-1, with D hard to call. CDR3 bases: TGTGCCACCAGCAGGAACGGGCGCACTGAAGCTTTCTTT. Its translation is CATSRNGRTEAFF.